This T cell receptor (beta chain) was sequenced during a study of CD8 T cells in Susac syndrome. The V end was cut by 4 bases, the J end by 9 bases, with 14 bases between. Looked up from germline, CDR1 is SGHDT and CDR2 is YYEEEE. CDR3 size: 13 residues. RNA totalling roughly 0.45 to 1 ug underwent reverse transcription with random hexamers. MiXCR, run by TCRdb on the immunoSEQ multiplex PCR reads, gives a single entry per CDR3 protein. The sample lists about 180,000 distinct CDR3 sequences, 85% to 95% occurring once. The receptor was isolated from a human donor with multiple sclerosis. The sample was CD8+ T cells from PBMCs. The V call is TRBV5-6, the J call TRBJ2-1, with D perhaps matching TRBD1 (6 bases). The DNA of the CDR3 is TGTGCCAGCAGCGGAATAACAGGGATTGAGCAGTTCTTC. It yields the protein CASSGITGIEQFF.